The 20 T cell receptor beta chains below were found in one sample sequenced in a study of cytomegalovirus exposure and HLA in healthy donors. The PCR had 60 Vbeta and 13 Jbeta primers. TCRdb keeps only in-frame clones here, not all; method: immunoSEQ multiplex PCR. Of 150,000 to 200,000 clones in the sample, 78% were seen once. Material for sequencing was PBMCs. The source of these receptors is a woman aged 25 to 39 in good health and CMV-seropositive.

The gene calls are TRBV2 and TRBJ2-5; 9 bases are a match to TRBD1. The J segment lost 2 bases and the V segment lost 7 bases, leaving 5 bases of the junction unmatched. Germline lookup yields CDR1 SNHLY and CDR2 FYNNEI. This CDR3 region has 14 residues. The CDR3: CASNAGTGQETQYF. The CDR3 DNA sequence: TGTGCCAGCAACGCCGGGACAGGGCAAGAGACCCAGTACTTC.

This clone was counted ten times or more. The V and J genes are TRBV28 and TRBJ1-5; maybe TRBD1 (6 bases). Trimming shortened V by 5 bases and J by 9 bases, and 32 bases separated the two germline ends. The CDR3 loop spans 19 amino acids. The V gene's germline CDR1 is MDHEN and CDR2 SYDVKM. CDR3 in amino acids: CASSVISLQGAVFLGPQHF. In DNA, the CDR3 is TGTGCCAGCAGTGTTATATCCCTACAGGGCGCGGTTTTCCTTGGGCCCCAGCATTTT.

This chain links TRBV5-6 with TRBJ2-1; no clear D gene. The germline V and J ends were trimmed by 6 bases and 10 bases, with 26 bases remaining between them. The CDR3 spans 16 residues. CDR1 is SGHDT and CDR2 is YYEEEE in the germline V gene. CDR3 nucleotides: TGTGCCAGCACCCCCCTGGGTCCAAGCAGGCATAAGGAGCAGTTCTTC. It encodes CASTPLGPSRHKEQFF.

The CDR3 loop is CASIYMNTEAFF. The CDR3, as DNA: TGTGCCAGCATATACATGAACACTGAAGCTTTCTTT. V usage is TRBV13 and J usage is TRBJ1-1; D unclear. Between the trimmed V and J ends, which lost 7 bases and 0 bases, there was a span of 6 bases. This CDR3 has 12 amino acids. Germline V gives CDR1 PRHDT, CDR2 FYEKMQ (reference sequence).

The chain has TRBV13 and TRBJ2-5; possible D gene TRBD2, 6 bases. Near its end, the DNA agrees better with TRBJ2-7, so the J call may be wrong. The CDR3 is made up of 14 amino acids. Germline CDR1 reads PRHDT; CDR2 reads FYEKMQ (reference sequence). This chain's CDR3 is CASSQRDSQYEQYF. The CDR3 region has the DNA TGTGCCAGCAGCCAACGGGACTCTCAATACGAGCAGTACTTC.

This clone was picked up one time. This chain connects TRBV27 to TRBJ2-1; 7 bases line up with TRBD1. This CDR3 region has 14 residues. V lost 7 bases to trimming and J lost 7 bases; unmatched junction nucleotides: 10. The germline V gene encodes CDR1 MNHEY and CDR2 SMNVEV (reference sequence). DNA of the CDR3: TGTGCCAGCACACTACAGGGGTCGGGAAATGAGCAGTTCTTC. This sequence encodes CASTLQGSGNEQFF.

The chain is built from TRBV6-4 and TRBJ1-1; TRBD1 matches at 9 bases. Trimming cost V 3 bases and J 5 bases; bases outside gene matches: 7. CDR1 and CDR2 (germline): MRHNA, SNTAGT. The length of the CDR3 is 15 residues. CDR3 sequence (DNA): TGTGCCAGCAGTGAGGTGTACAGGGGGCAAACTGAAGCTTTCTTT. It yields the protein CASSEVYRGQTEAFF.

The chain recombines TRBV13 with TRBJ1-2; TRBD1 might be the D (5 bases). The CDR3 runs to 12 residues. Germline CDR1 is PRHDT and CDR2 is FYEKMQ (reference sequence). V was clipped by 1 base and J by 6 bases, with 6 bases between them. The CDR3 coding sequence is TGTGCCAGCAGCTTAGCAGGGAATGGCTACACCTTC. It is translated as CASSLAGNGYTF. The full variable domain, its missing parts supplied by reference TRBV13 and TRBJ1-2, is AAGVIQSPRHLIKEKRETATLKCYPIPRHDTVYWYQQGPGQDPQFLISFYEKMQSDKGSIPDRFSAQQFSDYHSELNMSSLELGDSALYFCASSLAGNGYTFGSGTRLTVV.

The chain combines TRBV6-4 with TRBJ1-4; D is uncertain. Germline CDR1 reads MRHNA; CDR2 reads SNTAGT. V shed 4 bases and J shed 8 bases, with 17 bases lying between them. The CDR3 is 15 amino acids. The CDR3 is CASSAHLGVGEKLFF. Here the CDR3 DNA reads TGTGCCAGCAGTGCTCACCTCGGTGTGGGCGAAAAACTGTTTTTT.

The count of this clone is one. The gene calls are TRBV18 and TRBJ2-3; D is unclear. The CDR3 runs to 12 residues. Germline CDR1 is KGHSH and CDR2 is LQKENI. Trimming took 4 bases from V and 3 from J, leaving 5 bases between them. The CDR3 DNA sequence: TGTGCCAGCTCACAACTGACAGATACGCAGTATTTT. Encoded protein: CASSQLTDTQYF. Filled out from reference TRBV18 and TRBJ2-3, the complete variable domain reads NAGVMQNPRHLVRRRGQEARLRCSPMKGHSHVYWYRQLPEEGLKFMVYLQKENIIDESGMPKERFSAEFPKEGPSILRIQQVVRGDSAAYFCASSQLTDTQYFGPGTRLTVL.

The CDR3 spells CASSVAAGGRETQYF. Written as DNA, the CDR3 is TGTGCCAGCAGCGTAGCAGCGGGAGGGCGGGAGACCCAGTACTTC. The chain is built from TRBV9 and TRBJ2-5; 10 positions agree with TRBD2. Germline loops: CDR1 SGDLS, CDR2 YYNGEE. CDR3 length: 15 amino acids. With 0 bases clipped from V and 5 bases from J, the junction kept 4 bases outside the gene matches.

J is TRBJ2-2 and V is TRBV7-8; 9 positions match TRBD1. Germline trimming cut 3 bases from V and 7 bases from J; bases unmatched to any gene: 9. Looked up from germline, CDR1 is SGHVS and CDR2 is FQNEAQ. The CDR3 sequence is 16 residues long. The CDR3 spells CASSLRTGGQDGELFF. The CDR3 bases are TGTGCCAGCAGCTTGCGCACAGGGGGCCAGGACGGGGAGCTGTTTTTT.

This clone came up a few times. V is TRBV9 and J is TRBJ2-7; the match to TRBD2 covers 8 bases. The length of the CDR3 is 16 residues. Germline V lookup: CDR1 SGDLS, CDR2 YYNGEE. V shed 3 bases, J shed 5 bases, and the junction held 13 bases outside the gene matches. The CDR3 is CASSGGTGTRGDEQYF. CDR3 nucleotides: TGTGCCAGCAGCGGAGGGACCGGGACTAGAGGTGACGAGCAGTACTTC.

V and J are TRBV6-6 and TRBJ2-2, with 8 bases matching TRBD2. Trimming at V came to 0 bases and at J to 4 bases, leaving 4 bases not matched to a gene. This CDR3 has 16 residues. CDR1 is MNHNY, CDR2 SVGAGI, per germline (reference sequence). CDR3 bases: TGTGCCAGCAGTTACTCCCGGGGGGGCGGCACCGGGGAGCTGTTTTTT. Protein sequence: CASSYSRGGGTGELFF.

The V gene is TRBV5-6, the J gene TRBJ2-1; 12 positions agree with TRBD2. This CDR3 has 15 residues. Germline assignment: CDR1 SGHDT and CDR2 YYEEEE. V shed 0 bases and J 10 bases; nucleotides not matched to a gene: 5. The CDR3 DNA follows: TGTGCCAGCAGCTTGGTGACTAGCGGGGGACCAGAGCAGTTCTTC. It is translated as CASSLVTSGGPEQFF.

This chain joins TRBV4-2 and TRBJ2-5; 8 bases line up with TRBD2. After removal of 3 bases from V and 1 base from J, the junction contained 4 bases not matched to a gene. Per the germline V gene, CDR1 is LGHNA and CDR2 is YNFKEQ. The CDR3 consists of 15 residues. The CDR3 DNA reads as TGTGCCAGCAGCCAGCATAGCGGGGCCCAAGAGACCCAGTACTTC. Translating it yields CASSQHSGAQETQYF.

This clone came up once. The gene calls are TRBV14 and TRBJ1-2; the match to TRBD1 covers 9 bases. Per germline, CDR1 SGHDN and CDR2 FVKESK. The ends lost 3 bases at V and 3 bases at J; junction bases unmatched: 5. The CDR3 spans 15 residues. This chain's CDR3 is CASSQGQGFYYGYTF. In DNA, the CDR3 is TGTGCCAGCAGCCAGGGACAGGGATTCTACTATGGCTACACCTTC.

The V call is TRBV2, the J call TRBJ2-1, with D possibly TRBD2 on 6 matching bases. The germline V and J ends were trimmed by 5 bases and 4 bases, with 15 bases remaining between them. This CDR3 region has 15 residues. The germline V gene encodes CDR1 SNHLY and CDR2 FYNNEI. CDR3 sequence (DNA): TGTGCCAGCAGTCCGGACTACTATTCTTACAATGAGCAGTTCTTC. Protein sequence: CASSPDYYSYNEQFF.

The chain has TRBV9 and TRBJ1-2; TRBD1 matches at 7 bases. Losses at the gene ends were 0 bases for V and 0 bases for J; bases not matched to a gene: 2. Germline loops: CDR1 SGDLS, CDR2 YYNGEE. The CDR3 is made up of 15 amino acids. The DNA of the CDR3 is TGTGCCAGCAGCGTAGTAGGGACAGCTAACTATGGCTACACCTTC. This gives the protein CASSVVGTANYGYTF.

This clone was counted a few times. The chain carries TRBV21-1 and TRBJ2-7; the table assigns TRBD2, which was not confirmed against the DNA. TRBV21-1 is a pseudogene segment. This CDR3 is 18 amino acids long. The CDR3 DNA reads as TGTGCCAGCAGTCCTCCAGGGGGACTAGCGGGAGACACCCACGAGCAGTACTTC. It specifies CASSPPGGLAGDTHEQYF.